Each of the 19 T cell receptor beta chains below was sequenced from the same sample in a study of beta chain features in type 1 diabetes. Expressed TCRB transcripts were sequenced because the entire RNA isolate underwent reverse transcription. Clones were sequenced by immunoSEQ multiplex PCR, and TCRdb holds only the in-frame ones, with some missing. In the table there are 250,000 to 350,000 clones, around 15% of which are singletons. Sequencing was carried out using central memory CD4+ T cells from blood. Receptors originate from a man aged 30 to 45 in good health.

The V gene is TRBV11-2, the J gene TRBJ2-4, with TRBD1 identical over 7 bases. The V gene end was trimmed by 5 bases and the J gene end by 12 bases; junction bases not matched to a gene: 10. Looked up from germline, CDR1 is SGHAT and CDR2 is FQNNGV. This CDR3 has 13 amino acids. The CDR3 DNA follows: TGTGCCAGCAGCCCCAGAGAACAGGGGTATCAGTACTTC. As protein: CASSPREQGYQYF.

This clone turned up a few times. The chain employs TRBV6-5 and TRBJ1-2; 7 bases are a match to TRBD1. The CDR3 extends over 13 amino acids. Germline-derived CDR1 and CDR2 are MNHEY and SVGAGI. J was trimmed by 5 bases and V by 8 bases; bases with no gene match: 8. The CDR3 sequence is CASRTGEGYGYTF. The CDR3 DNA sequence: TGTGCCAGCCGGACAGGAGAGGGGTATGGCTACACCTTC.

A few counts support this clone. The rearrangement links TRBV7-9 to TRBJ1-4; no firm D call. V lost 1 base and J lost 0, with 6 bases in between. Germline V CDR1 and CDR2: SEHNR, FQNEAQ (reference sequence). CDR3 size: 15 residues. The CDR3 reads CASSLGVATNEKLFF. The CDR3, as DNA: TGTGCCAGCAGCTTAGGGGTTGCAACTAATGAAAAACTGTTTTTT. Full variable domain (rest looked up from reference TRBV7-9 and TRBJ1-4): DTGVSQNPRHKITKRGQNVTFRCDPISEHNRLYWYRQTLGQGPEFLTYFQNEAQLEKSRLLSDRFSAERPKGSFSTLEIQRTEQGDSAMYLCASSLGVATNEKLFFGSGTQLSVL.

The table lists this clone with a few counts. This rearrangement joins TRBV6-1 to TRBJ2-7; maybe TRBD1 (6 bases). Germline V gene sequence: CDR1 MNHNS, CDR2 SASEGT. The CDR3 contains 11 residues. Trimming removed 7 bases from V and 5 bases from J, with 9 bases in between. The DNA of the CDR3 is TGTGCCAGCAAACGGACAGACGAGCAGTACGTC. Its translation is CASKRTDEQYV.

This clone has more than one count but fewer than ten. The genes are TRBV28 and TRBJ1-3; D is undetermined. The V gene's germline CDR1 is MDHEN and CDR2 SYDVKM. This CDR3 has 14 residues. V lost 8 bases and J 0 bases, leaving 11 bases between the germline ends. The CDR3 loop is CASRSPSSGNTIYF. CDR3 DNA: TGTGCCAGCCGGAGTCCTTCCTCTGGAAACACCATATATTTT.

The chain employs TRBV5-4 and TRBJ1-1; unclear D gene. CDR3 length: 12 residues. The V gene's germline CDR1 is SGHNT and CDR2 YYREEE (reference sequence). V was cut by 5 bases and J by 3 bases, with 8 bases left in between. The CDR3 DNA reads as TGTGCCAGCAGTCCAGTCGACACTGAAGCTTTCTTT. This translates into CASSPVDTEAFF.

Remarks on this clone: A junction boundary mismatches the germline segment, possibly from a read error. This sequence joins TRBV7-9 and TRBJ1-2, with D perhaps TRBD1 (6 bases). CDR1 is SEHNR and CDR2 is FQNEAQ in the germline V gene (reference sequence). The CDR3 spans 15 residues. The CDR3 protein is CASSQRERGRGGYTF. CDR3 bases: TGCGCCAGCAGCCAAAGGGAAAGGGGCAGGGGTGGCTACACCTTC.

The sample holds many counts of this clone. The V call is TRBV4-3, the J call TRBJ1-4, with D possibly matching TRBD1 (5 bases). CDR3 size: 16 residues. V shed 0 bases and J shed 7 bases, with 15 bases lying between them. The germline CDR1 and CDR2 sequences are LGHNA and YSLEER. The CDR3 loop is CASSQEAGRGVEKLFF. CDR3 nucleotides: TGCGCCAGCAGCCAAGAAGCAGGAAGAGGGGTTGAAAAACTGTTTTTT.

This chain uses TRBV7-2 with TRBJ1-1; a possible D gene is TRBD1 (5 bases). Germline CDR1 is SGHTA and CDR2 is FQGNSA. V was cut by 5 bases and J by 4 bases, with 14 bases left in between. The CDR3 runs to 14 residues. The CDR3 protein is CASSQGRGSTEAFF. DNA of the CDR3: TGTGCCAGCAGCCAGGGACGAGGCAGCACTGAAGCTTTCTTT.

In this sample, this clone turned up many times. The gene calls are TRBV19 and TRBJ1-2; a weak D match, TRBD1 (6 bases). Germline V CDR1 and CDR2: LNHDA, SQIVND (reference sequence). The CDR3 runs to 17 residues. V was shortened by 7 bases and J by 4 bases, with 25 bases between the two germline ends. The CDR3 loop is CASTSLLGRGNGYGYTF. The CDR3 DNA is TGTGCCAGTACCTCTCTCTTAGGGAGGGGGAACGGCTATGGCTACACCTTC.

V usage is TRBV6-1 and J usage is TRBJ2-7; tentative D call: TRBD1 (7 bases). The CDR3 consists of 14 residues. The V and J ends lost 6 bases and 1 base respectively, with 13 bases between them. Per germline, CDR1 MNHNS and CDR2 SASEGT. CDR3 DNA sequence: TGTGCCAGCAGGGAGGGACAGCATTCCTACGAGCAGTACTTC. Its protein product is CASREGQHSYEQYF.

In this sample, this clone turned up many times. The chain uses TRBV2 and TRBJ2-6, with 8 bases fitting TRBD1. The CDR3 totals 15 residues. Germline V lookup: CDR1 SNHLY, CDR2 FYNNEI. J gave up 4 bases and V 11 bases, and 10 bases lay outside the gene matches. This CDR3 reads CASGTGQPGANVLTF. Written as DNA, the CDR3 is TGTGCCTCCGGGACAGGTCAACCCGGGGCCAACGTCCTGACTTTC.

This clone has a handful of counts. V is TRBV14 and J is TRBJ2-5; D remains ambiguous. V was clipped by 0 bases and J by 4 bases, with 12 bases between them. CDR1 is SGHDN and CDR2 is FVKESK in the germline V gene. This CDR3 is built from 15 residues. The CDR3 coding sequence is TGTGCCAGCAGCCAAGAACACACCTGGTTAGAGACCCAGTACTTC. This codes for CASSQEHTWLETQYF. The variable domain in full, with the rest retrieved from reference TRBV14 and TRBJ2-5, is EAGVTQFPSHSVIEKGQTVTLRCDPISGHDNLYWYRRVMGKEIKFLLHFVKESKQDESGMPNNRFLAERTGGTYSTLKVQPAELEDSGVYFCASSQEHTWLETQYFGPGTRLLVL.

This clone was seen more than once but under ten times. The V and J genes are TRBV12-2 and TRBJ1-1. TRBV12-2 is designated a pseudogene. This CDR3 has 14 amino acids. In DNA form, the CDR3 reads TGTGCAAGTCGCCCCCGGGGCGGTAGGGCTGAAGCTTTCTTT. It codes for CASRPRGGRAEAFF.

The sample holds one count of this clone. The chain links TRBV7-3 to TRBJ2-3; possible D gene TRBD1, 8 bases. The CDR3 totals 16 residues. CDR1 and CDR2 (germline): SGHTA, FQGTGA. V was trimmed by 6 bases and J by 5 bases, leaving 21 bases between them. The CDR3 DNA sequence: TGTGCCAGCAGGCAGGGGGCAGGCGGGAGCGGAGATACGCAGTATTTT. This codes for CASRQGAGGSGDTQYF.

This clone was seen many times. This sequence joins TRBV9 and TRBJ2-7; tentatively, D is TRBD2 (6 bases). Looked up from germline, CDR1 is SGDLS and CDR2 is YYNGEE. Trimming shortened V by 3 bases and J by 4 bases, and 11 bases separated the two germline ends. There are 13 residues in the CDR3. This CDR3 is CASSDQTSYEQYV. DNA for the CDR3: TGTGCCAGCAGCGATCAGACTAGTTACGAGCAGTACGTC.

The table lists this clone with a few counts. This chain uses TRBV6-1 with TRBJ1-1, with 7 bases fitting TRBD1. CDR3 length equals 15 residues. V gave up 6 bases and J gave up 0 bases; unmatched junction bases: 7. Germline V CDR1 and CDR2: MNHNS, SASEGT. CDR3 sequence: CASREQGWMNTEAFF. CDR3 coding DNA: TGTGCCAGCAGAGAACAGGGGTGGATGAACACTGAAGCTTTCTTT.

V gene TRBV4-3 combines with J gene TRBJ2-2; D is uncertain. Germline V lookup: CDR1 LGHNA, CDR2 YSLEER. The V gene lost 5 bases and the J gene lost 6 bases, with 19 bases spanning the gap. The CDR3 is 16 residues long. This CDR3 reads CASSGRKTLSAGELFF. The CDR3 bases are TGCGCCAGCAGCGGACGAAAGACATTGAGCGCCGGGGAGCTGTTTTTT.

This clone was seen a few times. CDR3 nucleotides: TGTGCCTGGAGTGCAGTGACCAGAGCTTCACCCCTCCACTTT. This sequence encodes CAWSAVTRASPLHF. This rearrangement joins TRBV30 to TRBJ1-6, with D unresolved. V shed 1 base and J shed 9 bases, with 13 bases lying between them. Germline lookup yields CDR1 GTSNPN and CDR2 SVGIG (reference sequence). The CDR3 totals 14 residues.